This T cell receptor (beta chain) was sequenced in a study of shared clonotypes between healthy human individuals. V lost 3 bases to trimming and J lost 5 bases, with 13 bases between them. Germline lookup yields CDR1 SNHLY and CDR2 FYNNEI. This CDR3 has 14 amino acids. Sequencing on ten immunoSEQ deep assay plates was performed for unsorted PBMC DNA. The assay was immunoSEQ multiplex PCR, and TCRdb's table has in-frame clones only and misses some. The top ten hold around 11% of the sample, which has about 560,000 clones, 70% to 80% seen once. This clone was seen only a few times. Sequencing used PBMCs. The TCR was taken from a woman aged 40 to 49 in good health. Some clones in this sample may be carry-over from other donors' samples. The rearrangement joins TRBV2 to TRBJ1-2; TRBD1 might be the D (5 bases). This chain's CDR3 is CASSEAGSGYGYTF. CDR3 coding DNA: TGTGCCAGCAGTGAGGCGGGATCAGGGTATGGCTACACCTTC.